Listed here are 6 T cell receptor beta chains from one sample, sequenced in a study of sequential checkpoint blockade in melanoma. As for treatment: randomized to nivolumab then ipilimumab (arm A) or the reverse (arm B). The method was immunoSEQ multiplex PCR; TCRdb's version includes in-frame clones alone and lacks a portion of them. The sample includes 15,000 or so clones, around 92% of them seen just once. The starting material was CD8+ T cells sorted from blood (inferred from file names), obtained from a patient given nivolumab and ipilimumab in sequence. The receptors come from a human donor with melanoma.

The gene calls are TRBV19 and TRBJ2-5, with D possibly matching TRBD1 (6 bases). This CDR3 has 15 residues. V was trimmed by 3 bases and J by 11 bases, leaving 22 bases between them. CDR1 and CDR2 from the germline V gene are LNHDA and SQIVND (reference sequence). The DNA of the CDR3 is TGTGCCAGTAGTATTGGAGACAGGAGCTTTACTGGGCAGTACTTC. Its protein product is CASSIGDRSFTGQYF.

J is TRBJ1-6 and V is TRBV28, with D maybe TRBD1 (5 bases). V lost 6 bases, J lost 3 bases, and 18 bases lay in between. The CDR3 has 17 residues. Germline loops: CDR1 MDHEN, CDR2 SYDVKM. The CDR3 region has the DNA TGTGCCAGCAGGCCGCATTTGACAGCTTACTATAATTCACCCCTCCACTTT. This codes for CASRPHLTAYYNSPLHF. The variable domain in full, with the rest retrieved from reference TRBV28 and TRBJ1-6, is DVKVTQSSRYLVKRTGEKVFLECVQDMDHENMFWYRQDPGLGLRLIYFSYDVKMKEKGDIPEGYSVSREKKERFSLILESASTNQTSMYLCASRPHLTAYYNSPLHFGNGTRLTVT.

This sequence joins TRBV9 and TRBJ1-2; D unresolved. V lost 0 bases and J lost 8, with 8 bases in between. Germline assignment: CDR1 SGDLS and CDR2 YYNGEE. This CDR3 has 12 residues. CDR3 region: CASSVAGLGYTF. In DNA form, the CDR3 reads TGTGCCAGCAGCGTAGCGGGGTTGGGCTACACCTTC.

This chain joins TRBV30 and TRBJ2-7, with 10 bases that match TRBD1. V was clipped by 3 bases and J by 5 bases; unmatched bases: 4. CDR1 and CDR2 from the germline V gene are GTSNPN and SVGIG (reference sequence). The CDR3 loop spans 13 amino acids. Written as DNA, the CDR3 is TGTGCCTGGAGCCTAGGGACAGGGGACGAGCAGTACTTC. Amino acid sequence: CAWSLGTGDEQYF.

The rearrangement uses TRBV11-2 and TRBJ2-7; 7 nucleotides agree with TRBD2. CDR1 SGHAT and CDR2 FQNNGV come from the germline V gene. The CDR3 loop spans 16 amino acids. J gave up 2 bases and V 0 bases, and 7 bases lay outside the gene matches. The CDR3 nucleotides read TGTGCCAGCAGCTTAGAGGTAGCGGGCCCAGCCTACGAGCAGTACTTC. Protein product: CASSLEVAGPAYEQYF. The full variable domain, with the rest looked up from reference TRBV11-2 and TRBJ2-7, is EAGVAQSPRYKIIEKRQSVAFWCNPISGHATLYWYQQILGQGPKLLIQFQNNGVVDDSQLPKDRFSAERLKGVDSTLKIQPAKLEDSAVYLCASSLEVAGPAYEQYFGPGTRLTVT.

V gene TRBV27 combines with J gene TRBJ2-7; 10 bases are shared with TRBD2. The CDR3 loop spans 15 amino acids. The germline gives CDR1 MNHEY, CDR2 SMNVEV (reference sequence). V shed 7 bases, J shed 0 bases, and the junction held 6 bases outside the gene matches. CDR3 region: CASIGLAASSYEQYF. In nucleotides, the CDR3 is TGTGCCAGCATCGGACTAGCGGCCAGCTCCTACGAGCAGTACTTC.